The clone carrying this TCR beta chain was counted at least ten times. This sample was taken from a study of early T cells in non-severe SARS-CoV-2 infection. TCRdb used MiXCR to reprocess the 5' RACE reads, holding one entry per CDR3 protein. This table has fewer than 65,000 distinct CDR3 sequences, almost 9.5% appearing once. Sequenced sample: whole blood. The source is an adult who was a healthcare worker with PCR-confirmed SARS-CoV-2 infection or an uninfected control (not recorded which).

The CDR3 region has the DNA TGTGCCAGCAATCCCTCTGGGGCCAACGTCCTGACTTTC. Encoded protein: CASNPSGANVLTF. This chain connects TRBV7-2 to TRBJ2-6; D remains ambiguous. CDR1 and CDR2 (germline): SGHTA, FQGNSA. The V and J ends lost 7 bases and 0 bases respectively, with 4 bases between them. The CDR3 sequence is 13 residues long.